Listed below are T cell receptor beta chains from one sample, sequenced in a study of naive and memory T cell subsets. MiXCR, run by TCRdb on the UMI-ligation and nested PCR reads, gives a single entry per CDR3 protein. The table lists about 100,000 distinct CDR3 sequences, about 14% of them singletons, with around 2.7% in the top ten. The sequencing input was naive CD8+ T cells from blood. These TCRs come from a human donor in good health. CDR3s include the opening cysteine and the closing phenylalanine or tryptophan. D genes are given only for firm matches. Size is omitted from some rows. Given values are once, few, many or a class for expanded clones.

V gene	J gene	CDR3 length	D gene	clone size	CDR3 DNA	CDR3 protein
TRBV10-3	TRBJ2-7	16	-	few	TGTGCCATTATGAGCCCCCGACAACTAAAACCGAACGAGCAGTACTTC	CAIMSPRQLKPNEQYF
TRBV6-6	TRBJ2-5	15	TRBD1	-	TGTGCCAGCAGTTACCCGACAGGGGTTCAGGAGACCCAGTACTTC	CASSYPTGVQETQYF
TRBV27	TRBJ2-3	11	-	few	TGTGCCAGTAACGGGGGCGATACGCAGTATTTT	CASNGGDTQYF
TRBV7-9	TRBJ2-7	12	-	many	TGTGCCAGCAGCTCCCCCGGGATCGAGCAGTACTTC	CASSSPGIEQYF
TRBV2	TRBJ2-1	16	TRBD1	-	TGTGCCAGCAACCAGAGGTGGACAGGGATCTACAATGAGCAGTTCTTC	CASNQRWTGIYNEQFF
TRBV11-2	TRBJ2-7	17	TRBD2	-	TGTGCCAGCAGCTCACCGCCCGCCGGCGGGAGCTCCTACGAGCAGTACTTC	CASSSPPAGGSSYEQYF
TRBV11-1	TRBJ2-5	18	TRBD1	-	TGTGCCAGCAGCCACCGGGACAGGCAAAAGGAGGGTTATGAGACCCAGTACTTC	CASSHRDRQKEGYETQYF
TRBV7-8	TRBJ1-4	14	-	few	TGTGCCAGCAGCCCCTGGACGTTTAATGAAAAACTGTTTTTT	CASSPWTFNEKLFF
TRBV12-3/TRBV12-4	TRBJ2-3	19	TRBD2	many	TGTGCCAGCAGGCTGGGCAGCCTGGGAACTAGCGGCAGCACAGATACGCAGTATTTT	CASRLGSLGTSGSTDTQYF
TRBV20-1	TRBJ2-3	10	-	-	TGCAGCCCCAATCGGGATACGCAGTATTTT	CSPNRDTQYF
TRBV29-1	TRBJ1-1	10	-	few	TGCAGCGCCGAAGGCAGGGAAGCTTTCTTT	CSAEGREAFF
TRBV6-9	TRBJ2-2	16	-	-	TGTGCCAGCAGTTATTCGCGCCTCGCGAACACCGGGGAGCTGTTTTTT	CASSYSRLANTGELFF
TRBV9	TRBJ1-1	14	-	many	TGTGCCAGCAGCGCCTCCGGAGCGAACACTGAAGCTTTCTTT	CASSASGANTEAFF
TRBV15	TRBJ2-7	15	-	few	TGTGCCACCAGCGGGGATCTAGGGTATCTACGCGAGCAGTACTTC	CATSGDLGYLREQYF
TRBV27	TRBJ2-1	13	-	-	TGTGCCAGCAGTTTAGGGCCGCACAATGAGCAGTTCTTC	CASSLGPHNEQFF
TRBV11-2	TRBJ2-7	16	-	-	TGTACCAGCAGCTCCGTCGGGACTGCCCTCCTCCACGAGCAGTACTTC	CTSSSVGTALLHEQYF
TRBV7-3	TRBJ2-3	14	-	-	TGTGCCAGCAGCTTAGAGTCGAACTCCCCAGCGCAGTATTTT	CASSLESNSPAQYF
TRBV2	TRBJ1-1	14	-	-	TGTGCCAGCAGTGACCCAGGCTCCGGAGGAGGAGCTTTCTTT	CASSDPGSGGGAFF
TRBV11-1	TRBJ2-1	13	-	few	TGTGCCAGCAGCTTAAAGGGGTACAATGAGCAGTTCTTC	CASSLKGYNEQFF
TRBV5-5	TRBJ2-7	12	-	many	TGTGCCAGCAGCTCAGACAGCTACGAGCAGTACTTC	CASSSDSYEQYF
TRBV7-9	TRBJ2-5	12	-	few	TGTGCCAGCAGCCCAGCGACAGAGACCCAGTACTTC	CASSPATETQYF
TRBV6-2/TRBV6-3	TRBJ2-1	16	TRBD2	-	TGTGCCAGCAGTTACTCTCCCCCGGAGCGGGAGAATGAGCAGTTCTTC	CASSYSPPERENEQFF
TRBV5-6	TRBJ1-4	16	-	-	TGTGCCAGCAGCTTGGTGGGAGCTCTAGGAGAGGAAAAACTGTTTTTT	CASSLVGALGEEKLFF
TRBV6-6	TRBJ1-5	16	-	-	TGTGCCAGCATAGAGCAGGGCGGGTTGGGCAATCAGCCCCAGCATTTT	CASIEQGGLGNQPQHF
TRBV7-9	TRBJ2-3	20	TRBD2	once	TGTGCCAGCAGCTTAGCGCCGGAAGAGGCGACTAGCGGGAGAACAGATACGCAGTATTTT	CASSLAPEEATSGRTDTQYF
TRBV7-8	TRBJ1-1	15	-	-	TGTGCCAGCAGCTTAGAGGAGGTCCGGAACACTGAAGCTTTCTTT	CASSLEEVRNTEAFF
TRBV6-2/TRBV6-3	TRBJ2-7	20	TRBD1	-	TGTGCCAGCAGTTACTCCTATTCATCCGGGACAGGGATGCGGCCTTACGAGCAGTACTTC	CASSYSYSSGTGMRPYEQYF
TRBV30	TRBJ2-7	13	-	-	TGTGCCTGGAGCTCCGTAGTGCGAAACGAGCAGTACTTC	CAWSSVVRNEQYF
TRBV29-1	TRBJ2-2	14	-	many	TGCAGCGTTGAGTTGGGGGACCACACCGGGGAGCTGTTTTTT	CSVELGDHTGELFF
TRBV20-1	TRBJ1-5	13	TRBD1	many	TGCAGTGCAACACAGGGGGCAAATCAGCCCCAGCATTTT	CSATQGANQPQHF
TRBV7-6	TRBJ1-4	15	-	-	TGTGCCAGCAGCTTGTTCCGTGCGACTAATGAAAAACTGTTTTTT	CASSLFRATNEKLFF
TRBV29-1	TRBJ1-2	17	-	few	TGCAGCGTTGAAGATCCTCGGACAGCCTCTAGCTCCTATGGCTACACCTTC	CSVEDPRTASSSYGYTF
TRBV5-1	TRBJ1-4	15	-	-	TGCGCCAGCAGCTTGACGAGGGGCCCTAATGAAAAACTGTTTTTT	CASSLTRGPNEKLFF
TRBV2	TRBJ2-7	15	-	few	TGTGCCAGCAGTGAACCGGCAGGGGTTAGTTACGAGCAGTACTTC	CASSEPAGVSYEQYF
TRBV14	TRBJ1-1	14	-	-	TGTGCCAGCAGCCAAGGACGGAAAAACACTGAAGCTTTCTTT	CASSQGRKNTEAFF
TRBV7-8	TRBJ2-5	15	-	once	TGTGCCAGCAGCTTAAAGGGTTTTGCTCAAGAGACCCAGTACTTC	CASSLKGFAQETQYF
TRBV7-9	TRBJ2-1	10	-	many	TGTGCCAGCGCCGACGGTGAGCAGTTCTTC	CASADGEQFF
TRBV3-1	TRBJ1-1	16	-	-	TGTGCCAGCAGCCAAGATTCGTGGGGTTTGAACACTGAAGCTTTCTTT	CASSQDSWGLNTEAFF
TRBV11-1	TRBJ2-1	15	TRBD2	few	TGTGCCACTTCTGGGACTACGGGCCGGGACAATGAGCAGTTCTTC	CATSGTTGRDNEQFF
TRBV11-2	TRBJ2-5	11	-	many	TGTGCCAGCAGCTTCCTTCAGACCCAGTACTTC	CASSFLQTQYF
TRBV12-3/TRBV12-4	TRBJ2-1	12	-	-	TGTGCCAGCAGTTTAGGACTCTCCGAGCAGTTCTTC	CASSLGLSEQFF
TRBV7-2	TRBJ1-5	16	-	few	TGTGCCAGCAGCTTAGAGACGGCGGTTATGGCTCAGCCCCAGCATTTT	CASSLETAVMAQPQHF
TRBV28	TRBJ2-1	14	-	many	TGTGCCAGCAGAGTGACAGGTTCCTACAATGAGCAGTTCTTC	CASRVTGSYNEQFF
TRBV7-9	TRBJ1-2	14	-	many	TGTGCCAGCAGCTTAATCGGTCACGGCTATGGCTACACCTTC	CASSLIGHGYGYTF
TRBV7-9	TRBJ2-3	10	-	-	TGTGCCAGCAGCTTAGATACGCAGTATTTT	CASSLDTQYF
TRBV7-9	TRBJ2-3	14	TRBD2	few	TGTGCCAGCAGCACTAGCGGGAGGACAGATACGCAGTATTTT	CASSTSGRTDTQYF
TRBV4-3	TRBJ2-1	17	TRBD2	few	TGCGCCAGCAGCCAAGAAGACGGACTAGCGGGAGGCGATGAGCAGTTCTTC	CASSQEDGLAGGDEQFF
TRBV13	TRBJ2-1	12	-	-	TGTGCCAGCAGCTTGAGTCGGGATGAGCAGTTCTTC	CASSLSRDEQFF
TRBV7-7	TRBJ2-3	15	TRBD1	few	TGTGCCAGCAGCTTCCGACAGGGGGACACAGATACGCAGTATTTT	CASSFRQGDTDTQYF
TRBV4-3	TRBJ2-1	16	TRBD1	few	TGCGCCAGCAGCCAAGATAGGGGGCCGGTGTGGAATGAGCAGTTCTTC	CASSQDRGPVWNEQFF
TRBV28	TRBJ1-1	11	-	many	TGTGCCAGCAGTACAGGGTGGCAGGCTTTCTTT	CASSTGWQAFF
TRBV4-2	TRBJ2-4	15	-	-	TGTGCCAGCAGCCCGGCCGGACTTCCCAAAAACATTCAGTACTTC	CASSPAGLPKNIQYF
TRBV27	TRBJ2-7	14	-	-	TGTGCCAGCACCCTGGGGCCAGGCTCCTACGAGCAGTACTTC	CASTLGPGSYEQYF
TRBV4-2	TRBJ1-6	18	-	few	TGTGCCAGCAGCCAGACAGCTTCCGAGAGCTCCTATAATTCACCCCTCCACTTT	CASSQTASESSYNSPLHF
TRBV12-3/TRBV12-4	TRBJ2-1	12	-	few	TGTGCCAGCAGTTTAGCGGTAGATGAGCAGTTCTTC	CASSLAVDEQFF
TRBV11-3	TRBJ2-3	17	TRBD2	many	TGTGCCAGCAGCCCGCCAAAGTGGGGACTAGCGGCAGATACGCAGTATTTT	CASSPPKWGLAADTQYF
TRBV28	TRBJ1-2	16	-	-	TGTGCCAGCAGTTTAATAAGTCCCTCGTTAAACTATGGCTACACCTTC	CASSLISPSLNYGYTF